This TCR beta chain originates from a study of OX40 agonist ivuxolimab in advanced cancers. About the research overall: Participants, roughly 80% male, averaged about 56 years of age, ranging from 23 to 79.

Assay used: immunoSEQ multiplex PCR; TCRdb lists only in-frame clones, some missing. The sample has 100,000 to 120,000 clones, around 93% seen once; the top ten hold roughly 0.66%. The CDR3 runs to 14 residues. V was pared by 4 bases and J by 6 bases, with 15 bases between. Germline V gene data show CDR1 as SEHNR and CDR2 as FQNEAQ (reference sequence). This clone was counted between two and nine times. The sequence derives from an adult with an advanced solid tumor such as melanoma, head and neck, liver or kidney cancer. The input for sequencing was CD4+ or CD8+ T cells sorted from blood, taken in a trial of the OX40 agonist ivuxolimab. The chain is built from TRBV7-9 and TRBJ1-2; D is perhaps TRBD1 (5 bases). The CDR3 DNA is TGTGCCAGCAGCTCTACCGGGACCGGGGATGGCTACACCTTC. It codes for CASSSTGTGDGYTF. Using reference TRBV7-9 and TRBJ1-2 for the parts outside the CDR3, the full variable domain is DTGVSQNPRHKITKRGQNVTFRCDPISEHNRLYWYRQTLGQGPEFLTYFQNEAQLEKSRLLSDRFSAERPKGSFSTLEIQRTEQGDSAMYLCASSSTGTGDGYTFGSGTRLTVV.